Detailed here is one T cell receptor beta chain. The antigen remains undetermined. Germline assignment: CDR1 MNHEY and CDR2 SMNVEV (reference sequence). There are 17 residues in the CDR3. Trimming shortened V by 6 bases and J by 0 bases, and 15 bases separated the two germline ends. The data derive from a study of cytomegalovirus exposure and HLA in healthy donors. Notes on the study in general: When analyzed later, a missense DCLRE1C variant was found to be linked to TCR beta V- and J-gene trimming. In a later analysis, most CMV-associated TCR beta chains appeared HLA-restricted.

The PCR contained 60 Vbeta and 13 Jbeta primers. Sequencing used immunoSEQ multiplex PCR; TCRdb keeps in-frame clones, though not all of them. The top ten hold less than 2% of the sample, which has about 190,000 clones, roughly 80% seen once. What was sequenced was PBMCs. This sequence originates from a woman aged 18-29 years in good health and CMV-seronegative. V usage is TRBV27 and J usage is TRBJ2-6; D is possibly TRBD1 (6 bases). This CDR3 is CASRVGQSSSGANVLTF. The CDR3 DNA reads TGTGCCAGCAGGGTAGGACAGAGCAGCTCTGGGGCCAACGTCCTGACTTTC.